This section outlines one T cell receptor beta chain sequence together with its context. Its binding antigen is unknown. No clone much larger than this one lies a single base away; base qualities are absent. These data originate in a study of cytomegalovirus exposure and HLA in healthy donors (dated by TCRdb to about 2017). For the wider study: An earlier analysis of 587 of the donors reported around 280 Gb of sequence data and 95 million to 140 million unique TCR beta sequences obtained from about 200 million T cells. Approximately 300 gigabases of sequencing data and around 85 million unique TCR sequences made up an early release that covered 500 to 700 HLA-typed donors. The genetic ancestry cluster associated with self-reported Caucasian donors included about 84% of the 350 to 500 genotyped donors. The study aimed to test whether signatures of past pathogen exposure could be identified by cataloging public T cell receptors. The study profiled the T cell repertoires of 500 to 800 subjects by immunosequencing and related them to cytomegalovirus serostatus. In addition to the first cohort of 666 subjects, a separate validation cohort of approximately 130 different subjects was used. To predict cytomegalovirus infection status, the study combined high-throughput TCR immunosequencing, statistical association of individual TCRs with disease status, and machine learning. A later analysis re-analyzed previously published TCR beta repertoires from 666 donors and added high-resolution HLA genotyping to study TCR occurrence patterns. The later analysis used no new phenotypic data to find candidate immune exposures, relying instead on TCR beta sequences and their occurrence across donors. An earlier analysis of 587 of the donors used high-throughput TCR beta sequencing to judge whether each TCR beta V gene segment behaved as functional or pseudogenic. Alongside the repertoire data, information on donor age, sex, ethnicity and CMV serostatus was compiled. Genome-wide SNP genotypes for about three fifths of the roughly 700 donors were used in a later genetic analysis, which treated that subset as a discovery cohort. Every repertoire in the discovery cohort had been generated on one and the same sequencing platform. HLA typing covered class I and class II loci at four-digit resolution. The number of donors typed differed by locus, with about 629-640 for A, B, C, DRB1 and DQB1, more than 500 for DQA1, approximately 570 for DPA1, and around 450 for DPB1. Because of strong linkage in the cohort, five DR-DQ haplotypes were treated as single units for association and clustering. On average, roughly 240,000 unique TCR beta nucleotide sequences were sequenced per donor among 398 genotyped donors of the cohort, with approximately 18% of those sequences being non-productive. What the work shows at the level of the full study, not this receptor alone: When HLA alleles, especially DR and DQ, strongly co-occurred, attributing TCR associations to individual alleles was difficult. Broadly in line with IMGT annotations, most TCR beta V segments showed up in productive rearrangements about 87% or about 30% of the time in an earlier analysis of several hundred of the donors. Compared with equally common non-associated chains, HLA-associated TCR beta chains in a later analysis were more clonally expanded and had lower generation probabilities. A later analysis associated 15,000 to 20,000 TCR beta sequences with specific HLA alleles at a false discovery rate of 0.05. The classifier was reported to diagnose cytomegalovirus status with high specificity and sensitivity in both the original cohort and the validation cohort. Several of the top co-occurrence clusters appeared to be linked to parvovirus B19, influenza, CMV and Epstein-Barr virus, according to a later analysis. According to a later analysis, most CMV-associated TCR beta chains appeared to be HLA-restricted, and the HLA associations seemed to be driven largely by CMV exposure. Most TCR sequences were observed very rarely across donors, whereas some public TCRs were present in many individuals. Only TCR beta chains were sequenced in this cohort, and the absence of alpha or paired-chain data limited detectable features. The sequencing pipeline was judged likely to have produced a cluster of highly shared sequence variants as a technical artifact. Because counts were too low, 15 or so rarely observed V segments, including chromosome 9 orphons, were excluded from the earlier analysis of under 650 of the donors. V-gene and J-gene trimming of TCR beta chains was associated with a missense DCLRE1C variant in a later genetic analysis, and the association was replicated in an independent cohort. The only immune exposure information available for the cohort was CMV serostatus. The study listed 150 to 200 TCR beta chains as associated with cytomegalovirus. In vitro tests confirmed that a few of the cytomegalovirus-associated TCR beta chains recognize cytomegalovirus antigens. A later genetic analysis reported fewer N-insertions in productive TCRs among donors in an Asian-associated ancestry cluster than the roughly 620-donor mean. Some IMGT-functional V segments, including TRBV6-2 and TRBV6-3, could not be distinguished by the 87-base-pair reads and were therefore excluded. A further reported finding was that TCR beta sequences accurately predicted the HLA-A and HLA-B alleles for most subjects in the first cohort. Because HLA typing was missing for some donors at each locus, association tests included only the typed subset. Linkage disequilibrium might explain the correlated functional status among segregating V segments, but an unknown experimental factor could not be ruled out. Presence/absence analyses assumed roughly uniform sequencing depth across donors, an assumption that may not hold. The authors suggested that the approach could potentially be generalized to other disease states and immunological phenotypes. According to a later analysis, TCR association rates differed among HLA loci, with DRB1 alleles showing the most associated TCRs and HLA-C alleles showing the fewest.

The method behind the library was the immunoSEQ multiplex PCR assay. For the multiplex PCR, a mixture combining 60 forward primers for TCR Vbeta segments and 13 reverse primers for TCR Jbeta segments was used. The CDR3 region of rearranged TCR beta genes was amplified from genomic DNA by a multiplex PCR assay. Amplified TCR beta libraries were sequenced as 87-base-pair reads on the Illumina HiSeq System. The authors' pipeline ran thus. A later analysis tallied roughly 80 million unique TCR beta chains across the 600 to 700 repertoires, and about 12 million of those chains were shared by two or more donors. Raw reads were error-corrected and collapsed into unique sequences by a nearest-neighbor algorithm in which closely related sequences were merged to remove PCR and sequencing errors. CDR3 sequences were aligned to IMGT reference sequences to assign V, D and J gene segments. Each retained sequence needed at least a six-nucleotide match to both a V gene segment and a J gene segment. Rearrangements were classified as productive when the CDR3 lacked stop codons and remained in frame with V and J, and all other rearrangements were classified as non-productive. CDR3 was defined according to IMGT convention as the region running from the second conserved V-encoded cysteine to the conserved J-encoded phenylalanine. In an earlier analysis of more than 550 of the donors, sequences lacking an unambiguous match to a single V gene segment were excluded. An earlier analysis of about 590 of the donors classified V segments as functional when productive rearrangements were above 56.7% and as segregating when the standard deviation between donors was above 5%. A statistical classification framework was built for diagnosing cytomegalovirus status from the catalog of TCR beta chain sequences. In a later analysis, TCR nucleotide sequences were compared against IMGT/GENE-DB human TR gene sequences so that V and J genes could be assigned. Using the TCRdist pipeline, a later analysis assigned CDR3 sequences along with most-parsimonious VDJ recombination scenarios. In a later analysis, each TCR beta chain was defined by its CDR3 amino acid sequence together with its V-gene family, and reads lacking a unique V-gene family were excluded. To address suspected cross-contamination and a sequencing artifact, a later analysis removed 592 highly shared, low-generation-probability nucleotide sequences. A later analysis calculated a clonal expansion index for each public chain from normalized within-repertoire ranks of inferred template counts. In a later analysis, generation probabilities were computed with a VDJ recombination model fitted to out-of-frame rearrangements, and the resulting probabilities were checked against IGoR. In a later analysis, hypergeometric tests were used to score TCR-TCR, TCR-HLA and TCR-CMV co-occurrence, with a repertoire-size bias correction applied to TCR pairs. To estimate false discovery rates, a later analysis permuted the HLA or CMV assignments 20 times. In a later analysis, co-occurring TCRs were grouped using DBSCAN, and TCRdist sequence similarity was added for clustering within HLA-allele-positive subsets. Co-occurrence clustering excluded repertoires with fewer than 30,000 or more than 120,000 public chains, plus five with anomalous nucleotide sharing. As stored in TCRdb, this immuneACCESS dataset retains in-frame rearrangements with V and J assigned. A fraction of the clones does not appear; measured against another copy, unresolved V genes explain less than half of the discrepancy, and the remainder lacks a known reason. That table is the source of V, J and clone size, and D and trimming were worked out from the DNA. This sample gives more than 110,000 clones in total; approximately 70% of them show up just once. The ten largest clonotypes hold 1.3% of the sample.

The V end gives up 0 bases and the J end 6 bases, leaving 12 bases in the junction not matched to a gene. The CDR3 contains 17 residues, cysteine and phenylalanine counted. Here the CDR3 DNA is all that survives: 51 bases in frame from base 1. The germline V gene (reference sequence) gives CDR1 as SGHNT and CDR2 as YYREEE. The cohort consisted of fewer than 700 healthy bone marrow donors. Cohort members were all nominally healthy when sampled, although unrecorded immune exposures were likely present. The donor was CMV seronegative and belonged to the group of over 300 seronegative cohort members. A peripheral blood sample was collected from each donor, and TCR beta sequencing was performed on peripheral blood mononuclear cells. The Qiagen DNeasy Blood Extraction Kit was used to extract genomic DNA from the blood cell samples.

This clonotype originated in a woman aged 40 to 49 in good health and CMV-seronegative. Material for sequencing was PBMCs. Recombination connected TRBV5-4 to TRBJ2-3; TRBD2 lines up with 8 middle nucleotides. Here the CDR3 is given as CASSLGASGGGGDTQYF. The sequence in DNA is TGTGCCAGCAGCTTGGGTGCTTCGGGAGGGGGTGGGGATACGCAGTATTTT.